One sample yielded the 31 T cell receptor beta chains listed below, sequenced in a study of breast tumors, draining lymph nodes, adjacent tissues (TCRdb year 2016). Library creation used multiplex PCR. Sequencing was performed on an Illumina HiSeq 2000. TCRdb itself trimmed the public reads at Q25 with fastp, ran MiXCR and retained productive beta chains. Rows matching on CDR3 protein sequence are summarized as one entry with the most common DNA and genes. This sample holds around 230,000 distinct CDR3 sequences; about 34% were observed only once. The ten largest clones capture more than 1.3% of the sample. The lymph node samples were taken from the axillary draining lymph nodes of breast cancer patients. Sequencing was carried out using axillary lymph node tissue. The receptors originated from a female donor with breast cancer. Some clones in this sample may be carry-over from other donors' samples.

This CDR3 is CAWSEGQETQYF. Here the CDR3 DNA reads TGTGCCTGGAGCGAGGGCCAAGAGACCCAGTACTTC. V and J are TRBV30 and TRBJ2-5; D is possibly TRBD2 (5 bases). Germline values: CDR1 GTSNPN, CDR2 SVGIG (reference sequence). Trimming stripped 3 bases from V and 1 base from J, with 6 bases between. CDR3 length equals 12 residues.

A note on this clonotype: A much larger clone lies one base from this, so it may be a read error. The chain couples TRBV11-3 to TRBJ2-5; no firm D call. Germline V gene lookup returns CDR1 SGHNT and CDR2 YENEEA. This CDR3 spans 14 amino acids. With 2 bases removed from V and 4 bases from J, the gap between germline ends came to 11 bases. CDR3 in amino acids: CASSLMWTTETQYF. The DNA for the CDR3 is TGTGCCAGCAGCTTAATGTGGACGACAGAGACCCAGTACTTC.

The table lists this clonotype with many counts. DNA for the CDR3: TGTGCCAGCCGTAGCGGGAGCACAGATACGCAGTATTTT. This encodes CASRSGSTDTQYF. J is TRBJ2-3 and V is TRBV5-4; 7 positions match TRBD2. Germline V gives CDR1 SGHNT, CDR2 YYREEE (reference sequence). The CDR3 is 13 amino acids. V dropped 7 bases and J dropped 0; count of bases not matched to a gene: 2.

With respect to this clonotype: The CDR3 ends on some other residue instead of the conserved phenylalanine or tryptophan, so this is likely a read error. The CDR3 region is CASSPLGRGGTDTQYL. The CDR3 DNA is TGCGCCAGCAGCCCGCTGGGGCGAGGTGGCACAGATACGCAGTATTTG. The chain has TRBV5-1 and TRBJ2-3; D is perhaps TRBD1 (5 bases). This CDR3 contains 16 residues. V was cut by 4 bases and J by 1 base, with 16 bases left in between. Per germline, CDR1 SGHRS and CDR2 YFSETQ.

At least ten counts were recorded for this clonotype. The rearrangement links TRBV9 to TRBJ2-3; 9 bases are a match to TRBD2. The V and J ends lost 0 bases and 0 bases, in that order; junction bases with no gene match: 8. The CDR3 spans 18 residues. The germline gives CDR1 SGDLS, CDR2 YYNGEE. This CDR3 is CASSVATRLAESTDTQYF. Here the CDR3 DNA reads TGTGCCAGCAGCGTAGCTACCCGACTAGCGGAGAGCACAGATACGCAGTATTTT.

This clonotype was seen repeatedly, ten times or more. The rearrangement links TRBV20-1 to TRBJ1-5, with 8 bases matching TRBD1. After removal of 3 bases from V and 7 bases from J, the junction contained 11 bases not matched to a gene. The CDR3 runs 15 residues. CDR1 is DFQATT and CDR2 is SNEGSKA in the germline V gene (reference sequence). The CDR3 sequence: CSARTGTGAAQPQHF. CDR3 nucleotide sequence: TGCAGTGCTAGGACCGGGACAGGCGCGGCGCAGCCCCAGCATTTT.

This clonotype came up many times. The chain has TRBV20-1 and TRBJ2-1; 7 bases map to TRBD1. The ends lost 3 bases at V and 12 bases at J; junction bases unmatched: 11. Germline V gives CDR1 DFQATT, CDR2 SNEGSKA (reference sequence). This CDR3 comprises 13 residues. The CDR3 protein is CSASLDRALGQFF. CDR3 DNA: TGCAGTGCTAGCCTAGACAGGGCTCTTGGGCAGTTCTTC.

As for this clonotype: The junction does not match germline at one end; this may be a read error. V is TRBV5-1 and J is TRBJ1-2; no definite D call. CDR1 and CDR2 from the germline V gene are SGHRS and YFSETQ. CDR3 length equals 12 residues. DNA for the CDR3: TGCGCCGGCAGTCTGAGAGGCTATGGCTACACCTTC. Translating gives CAGSLRGYGYTF.

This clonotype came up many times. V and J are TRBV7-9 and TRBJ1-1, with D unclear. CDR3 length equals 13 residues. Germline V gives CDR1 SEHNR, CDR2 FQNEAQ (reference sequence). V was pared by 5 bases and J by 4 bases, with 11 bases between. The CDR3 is CASSVEGTTEAFF. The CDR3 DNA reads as TGTGCCAGCAGCGTCGAAGGTACCACTGAAGCTTTCTTT.

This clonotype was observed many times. The CDR3 region is CASSSTNRARTGELFF. CDR3 nucleotide sequence: TGTGCCAGCAGTTCAACAAACAGGGCCCGCACCGGGGAGCTGTTTTTT. The J gene is TRBJ2-2, the V gene TRBV12-3 or TRBV12-4, with D perhaps TRBD1 (6 bases). The germline V and J ends were trimmed by 4 bases and 4 bases, with 16 bases remaining between them. The CDR3 is 16 amino acids.

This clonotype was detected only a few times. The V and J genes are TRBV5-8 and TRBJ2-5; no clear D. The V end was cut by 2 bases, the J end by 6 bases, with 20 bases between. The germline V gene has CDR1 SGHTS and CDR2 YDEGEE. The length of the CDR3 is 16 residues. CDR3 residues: CASSLRSTGPQKTQYF. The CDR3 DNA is TGTGCCAGCAGCTTACGGAGCACCGGTCCTCAGAAGACCCAGTACTTC.

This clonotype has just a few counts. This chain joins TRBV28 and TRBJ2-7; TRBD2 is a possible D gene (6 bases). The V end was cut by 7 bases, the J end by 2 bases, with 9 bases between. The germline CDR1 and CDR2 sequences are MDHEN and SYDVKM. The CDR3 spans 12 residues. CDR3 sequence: CASNSGPYEQYF. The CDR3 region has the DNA TGTGCCAGCAATAGCGGACCCTACGAGCAGTACTTC.

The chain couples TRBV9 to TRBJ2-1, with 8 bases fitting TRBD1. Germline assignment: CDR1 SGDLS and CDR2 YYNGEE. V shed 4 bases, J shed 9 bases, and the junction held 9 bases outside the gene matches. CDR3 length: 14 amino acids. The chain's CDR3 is CASSSRAGGGEQFF. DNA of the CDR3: TGTGCCAGCAGCTCGCGGGCAGGGGGCGGTGAGCAGTTCTTC.

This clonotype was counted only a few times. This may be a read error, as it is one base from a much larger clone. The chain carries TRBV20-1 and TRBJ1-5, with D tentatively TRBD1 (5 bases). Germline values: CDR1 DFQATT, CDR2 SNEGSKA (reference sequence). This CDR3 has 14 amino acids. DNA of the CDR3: TGCAGTGCGGCCGGACACTATAGCAATCCGCCCCAGCATTTT. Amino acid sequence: CSAAGHYSNPPQHF.

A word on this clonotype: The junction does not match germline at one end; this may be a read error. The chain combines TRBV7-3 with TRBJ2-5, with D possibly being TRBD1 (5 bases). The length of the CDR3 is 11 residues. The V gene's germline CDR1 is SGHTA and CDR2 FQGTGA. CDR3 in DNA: TGTGCCATCAGCCCGCAGGGTACCCAGTACTTC. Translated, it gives CAISPQGTQYF.

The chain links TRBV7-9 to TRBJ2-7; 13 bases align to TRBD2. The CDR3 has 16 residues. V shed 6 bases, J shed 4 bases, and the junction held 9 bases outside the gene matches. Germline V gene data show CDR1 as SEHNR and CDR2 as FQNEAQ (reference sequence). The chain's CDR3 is CASRSGRTSGRYEQYF. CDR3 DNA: TGTGCCAGCAGGTCCGGGAGGACTAGCGGGAGATACGAGCAGTACTTC.

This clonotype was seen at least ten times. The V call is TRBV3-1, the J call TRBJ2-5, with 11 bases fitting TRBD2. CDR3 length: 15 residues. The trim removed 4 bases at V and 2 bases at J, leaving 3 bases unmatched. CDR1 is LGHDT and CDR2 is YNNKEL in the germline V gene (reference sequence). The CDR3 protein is CASSPRLAGQETQYF. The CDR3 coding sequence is TGTGCCAGCAGCCCAAGACTAGCGGGACAAGAGACCCAGTACTTC.

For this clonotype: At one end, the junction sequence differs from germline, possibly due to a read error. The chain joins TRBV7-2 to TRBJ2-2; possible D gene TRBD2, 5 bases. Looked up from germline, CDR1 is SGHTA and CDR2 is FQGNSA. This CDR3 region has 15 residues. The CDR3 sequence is CASRGPGPVAGEPLF. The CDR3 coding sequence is TGTGCCAGCCGTGGGCCAGGCCCTGTCGCCGGGGAGCCGCTTTTT. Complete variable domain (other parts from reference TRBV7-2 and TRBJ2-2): GAGVSQSPSNKVTEKGKDVELRCDPISGHTALYWYRQSLGQGLEFLIYFQGNSAPDKSGLPSDRFSAERTGGSVSTLTIQRTQQEDSAVYLCASRGPGPVAGEPLFGEGSRLTVL.

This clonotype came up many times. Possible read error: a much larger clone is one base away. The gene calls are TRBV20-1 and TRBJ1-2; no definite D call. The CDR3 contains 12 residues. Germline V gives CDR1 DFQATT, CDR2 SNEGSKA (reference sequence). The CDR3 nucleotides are TGCAGTGCTAGCACTGCTAACTATGGCTCCACCTTC. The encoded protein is CSASTANYGSTF.

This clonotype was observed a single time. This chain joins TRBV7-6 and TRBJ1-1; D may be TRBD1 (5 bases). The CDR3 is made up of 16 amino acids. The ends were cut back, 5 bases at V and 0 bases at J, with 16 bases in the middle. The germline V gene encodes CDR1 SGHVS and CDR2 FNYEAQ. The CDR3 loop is CASSRELGRLNTEAFF. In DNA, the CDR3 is TGTGCCAGCAGCCGCGAACTGGGACGGTTGAACACTGAAGCTTTCTTT.

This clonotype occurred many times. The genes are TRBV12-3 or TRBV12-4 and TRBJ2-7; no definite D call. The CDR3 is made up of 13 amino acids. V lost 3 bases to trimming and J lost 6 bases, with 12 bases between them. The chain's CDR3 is CASSFTEVAEQYF. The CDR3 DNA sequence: TGTGCCAGCAGTTTCACAGAAGTGGCCGAGCAGTACTTC.

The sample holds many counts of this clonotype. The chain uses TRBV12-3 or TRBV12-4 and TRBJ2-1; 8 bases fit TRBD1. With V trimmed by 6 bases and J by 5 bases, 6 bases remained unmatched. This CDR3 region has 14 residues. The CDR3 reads CASSTGTGNNEQFF. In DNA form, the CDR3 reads TGTGCCAGCAGCACCGGGACAGGTAACAATGAGCAGTTCTTC.

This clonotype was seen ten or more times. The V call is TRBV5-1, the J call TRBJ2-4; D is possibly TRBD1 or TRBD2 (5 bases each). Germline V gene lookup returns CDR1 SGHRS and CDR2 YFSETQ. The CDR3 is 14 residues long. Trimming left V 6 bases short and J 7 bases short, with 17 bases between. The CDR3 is CASMPGTAGNIQYF. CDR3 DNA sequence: TGCGCCAGCATGCCCGGGACGGCAGGCAACATTCAGTACTTC.

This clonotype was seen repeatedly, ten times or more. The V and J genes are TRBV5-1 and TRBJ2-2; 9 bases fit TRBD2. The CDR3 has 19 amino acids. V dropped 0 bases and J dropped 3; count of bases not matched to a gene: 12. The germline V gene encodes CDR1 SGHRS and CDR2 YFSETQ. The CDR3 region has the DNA TGCGCCAGCAGCTTGGCGTCACTGGGACTAGCTCGGGACACCGGGGAGCTGTTTTTT. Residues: CASSLASLGLARDTGELFF.

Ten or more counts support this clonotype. This CDR3 reads CSARGGRTYEQYF. Written as DNA, the CDR3 is TGCAGTGCTAGAGGCGGGAGGACCTACGAGCAGTACTTC. The rearrangement joins TRBV20-1 to TRBJ2-7; 8 nucleotides match TRBD2. V shed 1 base, J shed 2 bases, and the junction held 1 base outside the gene matches. Germline V CDR1 and CDR2: DFQATT, SNEGSKA (reference sequence). There are 13 residues in the CDR3.

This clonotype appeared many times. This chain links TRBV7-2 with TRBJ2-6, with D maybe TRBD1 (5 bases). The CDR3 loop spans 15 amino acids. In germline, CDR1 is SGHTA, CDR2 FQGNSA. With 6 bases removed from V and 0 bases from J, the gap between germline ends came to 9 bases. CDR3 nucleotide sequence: TGTGCCAGCAGTTATGACAGCTCTGGGGCCAACGTCCTGACTTTC. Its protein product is CASSYDSSGANVLTF.

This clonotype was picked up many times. CDR3 bases: TGTGCCATCAGTGATCGACAGGTCCCTTACGAGCAGTACTTC. It codes for CAISDRQVPYEQYF. The chain employs TRBV10-3 and TRBJ2-7, with a possible D match to TRBD1 (6 bases). CDR1 is ENHRY and CDR2 is SYGVKD in the germline V gene. The CDR3 totals 14 residues. The ends were cut back, 3 bases at V and 4 bases at J, with 13 bases in the middle.

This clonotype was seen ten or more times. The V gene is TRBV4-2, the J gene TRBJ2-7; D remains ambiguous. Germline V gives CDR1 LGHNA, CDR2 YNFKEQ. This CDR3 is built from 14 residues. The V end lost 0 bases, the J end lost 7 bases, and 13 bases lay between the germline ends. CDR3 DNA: TGTGCCAGCAGCCAAGATCGAGCGCGGCGGGAGCAGTACTTC. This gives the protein CASSQDRARREQYF.

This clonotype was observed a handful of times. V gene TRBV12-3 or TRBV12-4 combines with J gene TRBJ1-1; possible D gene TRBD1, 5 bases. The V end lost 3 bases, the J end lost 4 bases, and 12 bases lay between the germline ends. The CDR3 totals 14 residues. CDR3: CASSLRGATTEAFF. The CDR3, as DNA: TGTGCCAGCAGTTTGAGGGGCGCCACCACTGAAGCTTTCTTT.

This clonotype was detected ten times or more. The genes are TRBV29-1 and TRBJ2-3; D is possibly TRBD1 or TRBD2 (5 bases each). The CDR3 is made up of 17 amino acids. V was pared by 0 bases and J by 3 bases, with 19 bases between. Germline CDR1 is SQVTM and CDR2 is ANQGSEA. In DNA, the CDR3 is TGCAGCGTTGAAGATGGAGGTCGGATACAGGCAACAGATACGCAGTATTTT. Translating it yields CSVEDGGRIQATDTQYF.

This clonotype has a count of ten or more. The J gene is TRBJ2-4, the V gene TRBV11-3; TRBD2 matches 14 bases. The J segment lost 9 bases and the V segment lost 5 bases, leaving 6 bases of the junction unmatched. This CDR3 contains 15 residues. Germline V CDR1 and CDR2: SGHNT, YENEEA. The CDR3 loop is CASSRLAGGFGIQYF. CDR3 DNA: TGTGCCAGCAGCCGACTAGCGGGAGGGTTTGGCATTCAGTACTTC.